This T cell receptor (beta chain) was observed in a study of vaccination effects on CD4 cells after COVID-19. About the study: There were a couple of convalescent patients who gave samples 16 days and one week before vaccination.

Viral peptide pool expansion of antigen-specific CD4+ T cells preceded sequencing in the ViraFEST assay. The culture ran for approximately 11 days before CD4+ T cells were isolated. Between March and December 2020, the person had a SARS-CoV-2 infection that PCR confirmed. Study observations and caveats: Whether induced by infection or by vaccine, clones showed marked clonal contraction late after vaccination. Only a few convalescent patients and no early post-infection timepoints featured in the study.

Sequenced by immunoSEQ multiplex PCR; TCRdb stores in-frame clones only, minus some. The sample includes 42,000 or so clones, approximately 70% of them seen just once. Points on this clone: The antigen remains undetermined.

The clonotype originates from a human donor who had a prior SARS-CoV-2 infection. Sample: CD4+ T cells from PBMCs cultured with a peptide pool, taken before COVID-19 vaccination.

The CDR3 is CASIQGEGGQPQHF. The CDR3 region has the DNA TGCGCCAGCATCCAGGGGGAGGGTGGTCAGCCCCAGCATTTT. The chain combines TRBV5-1 with TRBJ1-5; 7 bases match TRBD1. V lost 6 bases to trimming and J lost 6 bases; unmatched junction nucleotides: 9. Germline lookup yields CDR1 SGHRS and CDR2 YFSETQ. The CDR3 covers 14 residues.